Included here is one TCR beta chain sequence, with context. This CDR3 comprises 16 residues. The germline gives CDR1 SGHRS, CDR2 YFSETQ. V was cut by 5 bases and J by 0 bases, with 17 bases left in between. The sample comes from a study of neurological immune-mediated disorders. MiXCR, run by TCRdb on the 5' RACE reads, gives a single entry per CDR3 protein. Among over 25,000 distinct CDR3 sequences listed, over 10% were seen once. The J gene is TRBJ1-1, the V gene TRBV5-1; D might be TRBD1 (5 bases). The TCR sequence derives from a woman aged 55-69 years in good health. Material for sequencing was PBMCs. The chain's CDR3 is CASSEGQFRMNTEAFF. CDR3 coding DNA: TGCGCCAGCAGTGAGGGGCAGTTTCGGATGAACACTGAAGCTTTCTTT.